Many counts were recorded for the clone carrying this T cell receptor beta chain. Time point denoted: sample taken at primary tumor resection. Germline V gives CDR1 ENHRY, CDR2 SYGVKD. CDR3 length: 14 residues. Trimming stripped 1 base from V and 7 bases from J, with 11 bases between. TCRdb independently ran MiXCR on the 5' RACE reads; one entry per CDR3 protein. The sample contains thousands of distinct CDR3 sequences, 6.5% to 7.5% of which appear only once. The data were taken from a study of spatial heterogeneity in lung cancer. This TCR was sampled from a male donor with early-stage non-small cell lung cancer. This specimen was PBMCs, taken at surgery. The chain carries TRBV10-3 and TRBJ2-1, with D perhaps being TRBD1 or TRBD2 (5 bases each). Here the CDR3 DNA reads TGTGCCATCAGTGAGTTGGGGACCAGGAATGAGCAGTTCTTC. As protein: CAISELGTRNEQFF.